This T cell receptor (beta chain) appears in the sequencing data of a study of identical twins. General study points: The study found excess low generation probability among twin-shared out-of-frame alpha sequences. Out-of-frame beta chain sequences displayed weaker excess sharing between twins. The more abundant beta clonotypes in cord blood had fewer insertions, and memory repertoires did not show this.

For this clonotype: The antigen is undetermined.

Template switching added a universal primer site, and cDNA bore unique molecular identifiers. TCRdb analysed the 5' RACE reads with MiXCR anew, one entry per CDR3 protein. This table has approximately 240,000 distinct CDR3 sequences, about 14% appearing once. V dropped 1 base and J dropped 2 bases, with 11 bases sitting between them. The germline V gene has CDR1 LGHDT and CDR2 YNNKEL (reference sequence). CDR3 length: 15 residues. The chain uses TRBV3-1 and TRBJ1-2, with TRBD1 as a possible D gene (5 bases). The sample taken for sequencing was memory (CD45RO+) T cells sorted from blood. The receptor was isolated from a woman under 30 in good health. As DNA, the CDR3 is TGTGCCAGCAGCCAAGGAAAGGGGTTGAACTATGGCTACACCTTC. Protein: CASSQGKGLNYGYTF.